Only a few counts were recorded for the clone carrying this T cell receptor (beta chain). The CDR3 is 15 amino acids. Germline values: CDR1 SEHNR, CDR2 FQNEAQ (reference sequence). Trimming took 5 bases from V and 0 from J, leaving 11 bases between them. The data derive from a study of T-cell memory formation after mild COVID-19. In TCRdb, the 5' RACE reads were re-called with MiXCR into one record per CDR3 protein. This table holds around 300,000 distinct CDR3 sequences, just under 20% found once. This chain connects TRBV7-9 to TRBJ2-1; D is uncertain. Sequences were obtained from PBMCs or a T cell subset sorted from them (not recorded which). This receptor was taken from a young man who had mild COVID-19 (a few samples of this study predate the infection). Cell type and time point are not known. As DNA, the CDR3 is TGTGCCAGCAGCCCGACTTTGAGCTCCTACAATGAGCAGTTCTTC. Its translation: CASSPTLSSYNEQFF.